The source of this T cell receptor (beta chain) is a study of T cell responses to AZD1222 COVID-19 vaccine. The protocol was immunoSEQ multiplex PCR, while the TCRdb copy is restricted to in-frame clones and leaves out a portion. The table lists 110,000 or so clones, 85% to 90% of them singletons, with approximately 15% in the top ten. V was clipped by 5 bases and J by 7 bases, with 17 bases between them. The CDR3 is 14 amino acids. Germline V lookup: CDR1 MDHEN, CDR2 SYDVKM. Material: peripheral blood, obtained 28 days after the second AZD1222 dose. This TCR came from an adult who received the AZD1222 COVID-19 vaccine. V and J are TRBV28 and TRBJ1-1, with unresolved D. The CDR3 region is CASSPPPGVLEAFF. CDR3 in DNA: TGTGCCAGCAGTCCCCCCCCCGGGGTTCTTGAAGCTTTCTTT. Variable domain in full (rest from reference TRBV28 and TRBJ1-1): DVKVTQSSRYLVKRTGEKVFLECVQDMDHENMFWYRQDPGLGLRLIYFSYDVKMKEKGDIPEGYSVSREKKERFSLILESASTNQTSMYLCASSPPPGVLEAFFGQGTRLTVV.